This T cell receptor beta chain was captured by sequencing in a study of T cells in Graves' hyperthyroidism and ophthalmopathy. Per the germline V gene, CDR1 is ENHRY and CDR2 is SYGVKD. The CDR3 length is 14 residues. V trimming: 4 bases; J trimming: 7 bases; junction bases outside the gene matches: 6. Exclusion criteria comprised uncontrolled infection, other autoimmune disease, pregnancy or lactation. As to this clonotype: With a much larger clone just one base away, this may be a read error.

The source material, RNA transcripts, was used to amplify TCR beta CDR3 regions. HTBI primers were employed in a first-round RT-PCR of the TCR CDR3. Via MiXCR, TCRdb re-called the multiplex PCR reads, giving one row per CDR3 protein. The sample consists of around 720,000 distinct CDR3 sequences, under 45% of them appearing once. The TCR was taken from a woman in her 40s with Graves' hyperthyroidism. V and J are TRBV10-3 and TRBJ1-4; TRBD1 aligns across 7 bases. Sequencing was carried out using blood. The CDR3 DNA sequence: TGTGCCATCAGTGTCGACAGGGCCGTTGAAAAACTGTTTTTT. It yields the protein CAISVDRAVEKLFF.